The 14 T cell receptor beta chains presented below share a single source sample, sequenced in a study of metastatic and nonmetastatic thyroid tumors. From the PCR reads, TCRdb re-called clones with MiXCR. The data show 25,000 to 35,000 clones, roughly 10% seen once. All patients were untreated before thyroid surgery. Sequencing input: blood. Source of these receptors: a female donor with papillary thyroid cancer or a benign thyroid nodule (not recorded which). Some clones in this sample may be carry-over from other donors' samples.

This clone was counted ten times or more. V usage is TRBV25-1 and J usage is TRBJ1-5, with D tentatively TRBD1 (5 bases). V lost 3 bases, J lost 12 bases, and 15 bases lay in between. This CDR3 is 13 amino acids long. In germline, CDR1 is MGHDK, CDR2 SYGVNS. In nucleotides, the CDR3 is TGTGCCAGCAGTGAGACAGAGGGGTTATTCCAGCATTTT. Translation: CASSETEGLFQHF.

This clone was counted ten times or more. The V gene is TRBV4-1, the J gene TRBJ1-5; 7 nucleotides match TRBD1. V trimming: 3 bases; J trimming: 3 bases; junction bases outside the gene matches: 8. Germline V CDR1 and CDR2: MGHRA, YSYEKL. The CDR3 sequence is 16 residues long. CDR3: CASSHRAGTVNQPQHF. The CDR3 DNA reads as TGCGCCAGCAGCCATAGAGCCGGGACAGTCAATCAGCCCCAGCATTTT.

This clone was counted many times. This rearrangement joins TRBV3-1 to TRBJ1-4; D gene ambiguous. The ends were cut back, 0 bases at V and 7 bases at J, with 15 bases in the middle. The CDR3 has 16 residues. Germline CDR1 and CDR2: LGHDT and YNNKEL (reference sequence). CDR3 protein: CASSQDLPIMGEKLFF. Here the CDR3 DNA reads TGTGCCAGCAGCCAAGATCTTCCAATCATGGGTGAAAAACTGTTTTTT.

This clone has only a few counts. The junction departs from the called germline gene at one end, perhaps through a read error. The chain couples TRBV19 to TRBJ1-2, with D possibly being TRBD1 (6 bases). Per germline, CDR1 LNHDA and CDR2 SQIVND (reference sequence). CDR3 size: 15 residues. CDR3 amino acids: CAIRDRSEANYGYTF. Here the CDR3 DNA reads TGTGCCATCCGTGACAGGTCAGAAGCTAACTATGGCTACACCTTT.

Only a few counts were recorded for this clone. Mismatch with germline at one junction end may stem from a read error. This chain connects TRBV24-1 to TRBJ2-3; D gene ambiguous. Germline CDR1 KGHDR, CDR2 SFDVKD. This CDR3 is built from 14 residues. The CDR3, as DNA: TGCGCCACCAATGATTTATGGCAGGCAGATACGCAGTATTTT. Protein sequence: CATNDLWQADTQYF.

This clone was detected many times. J is TRBJ2-3 and V is TRBV12-3 or TRBV12-4, with 8 bases that match TRBD2. The CDR3 consists of 21 residues. Trimming cost V 0 bases and J 1 base; bases outside gene matches: 18. Here the CDR3 DNA reads TGTGCCAGCAGTTTAGCCATACCCGATACTAGCGGAATAGCAGGCACAGATACGCAGTATTTT. The encoded protein is CASSLAIPDTSGIAGTDTQYF.

Only a few counts were recorded for this clone. A much larger clone differs by one base, so this may be a read error. The chain links TRBV27 to TRBJ1-4; TRBD1 is a possible D gene (5 bases). The CDR3 is 17 amino acids. V lost 5 bases to trimming and J lost 5 bases, with 21 bases between them. The germline V gene has CDR1 MNHEY and CDR2 SMNVEV (reference sequence). Here the CDR3 DNA reads TGTGCCAGCAGTACACCCCACAGTGCAGAGGGGAATGAAAAACTGTTTTTT. Amino acid sequence: CASSTPHSAEGNEKLFF.

Many counts were recorded for this clone. The gene calls are TRBV27 and TRBJ1-6; D possibly corresponds to TRBD1 (6 bases). The CDR3 is made up of 14 amino acids. V was cut by 2 bases and J by 7 bases, with 9 bases left in between. Germline CDR1 MNHEY, CDR2 SMNVEV (reference sequence). This CDR3 reads CASSLRGRNSPLHF. CDR3 in DNA: TGTGCCAGCAGTTTAAGGGGGAGGAATTCACCCCTCCACTTT.

This clone was counted at least ten times. This sequence joins TRBV5-1 and TRBJ2-2; perhaps D is TRBD1 or TRBD2 (5 bases each). CDR1 is SGHRS and CDR2 is YFSETQ in the germline V gene. This CDR3 region has 14 residues. With 4 bases removed from V and 4 bases from J, the gap between germline ends came to 11 bases. The DNA of the CDR3 is TGCGCCAGCAGCCGGGACGGAGGCACCGGGGAGCTGTTTTTT. It encodes CASSRDGGTGELFF.

This clone was seen at least ten times. The chain recombines TRBV6-2 or TRBV6-3 with TRBJ1-1, with a weak D call TRBD1 (5 bases). This CDR3 contains 13 residues. Germline V gene data show CDR1 as MNHEY and CDR2 as SVGEGT. The V end was cut by 6 bases, the J end by 3 bases, with 11 bases between. The CDR3: CASSLGGDTEAFF. CDR3 bases: TGTGCCAGCAGCCTGGGGGGTGACACTGAAGCTTTCTTT.

The chain links TRBV20-1 to TRBJ1-2; D not resolved. The V gene lost 5 bases and the J gene lost 5 bases, with 9 bases spanning the gap. The CDR3 length is 11 residues. CDR1 is DFQATT and CDR2 is SNEGSKA in the germline V gene (reference sequence). The CDR3 DNA follows: TGCAGTGCTGACACACAGTATGGCTACACCTTC. It codes for CSADTQYGYTF.

This clone was counted ten times or more. The V call is TRBV4-3, the J call TRBJ2-2; tentatively, D is TRBD1 or TRBD2 (5 bases each). From germline, CDR1 is LGHNA and CDR2 YSLEER. CDR3 size: 15 residues. Trimming stripped 0 bases from V and 8 bases from J, with 13 bases between. The CDR3 DNA reads TGCGCCAGCAGCCAAGAATGGGGGAAACCTGGGGAGCTGTTTTTT. Its protein is CASSQEWGKPGELFF.

V is TRBV10-2 and J is TRBJ2-5, with D possibly matching TRBD1 (5 bases). V lost 3 bases and J lost 5, with 16 bases in between. This CDR3 has 15 amino acids. CDR1 is WSHSY and CDR2 is SAAADI in the germline V gene. CDR3 loop: CASSDTGGGLETQYF. CDR3 DNA sequence: TGCGCCAGCAGTGATACAGGTGGTGGTTTGGAGACCCAGTACTTC.

The table lists this clone with many counts. The chain combines TRBV27 with TRBJ1-2, with D unclear. V was trimmed by 3 bases and J by 2 bases, leaving 7 bases between them. The CDR3 has 13 residues. CDR1 is MNHEY and CDR2 is SMNVEV in the germline V gene (reference sequence). The CDR3 sequence is CASSLDGNYGYTF. CDR3 DNA sequence: TGTGCCAGCAGTTTGGACGGAAACTATGGCTACACCTTC.